This T cell receptor (beta chain) originates from a study of blood T cell repertoires in COVID-19. Overall study: Collection of acute and convalescent COVID-19 samples took place in the United States, Italy and Spain.

The CDR3 is 16 residues long. Trimming stripped 2 bases from V and 8 bases from J, with 18 bases between. Germline V gives CDR1 LGHNA, CDR2 YNFKEQ. Produced via immunoSEQ multiplex PCR; TCRdb's table is partial and in-frame only. In the table there are 200,000 to 300,000 clones, about 90% of which are singletons. This chain connects TRBV4-2 to TRBJ1-4; a weak D match, TRBD1 (6 bases). This receptor was obtained from a woman aged 40 to 50 who had recovered from COVID-19. The sequencing input was peripheral blood. Written as DNA, the CDR3 is TGTGCCAGCAGCCAAAAGCCGGCCCCAGGGGACGAAAAACTGTTTTTT. Amino acids: CASSQKPAPGDEKLFF.